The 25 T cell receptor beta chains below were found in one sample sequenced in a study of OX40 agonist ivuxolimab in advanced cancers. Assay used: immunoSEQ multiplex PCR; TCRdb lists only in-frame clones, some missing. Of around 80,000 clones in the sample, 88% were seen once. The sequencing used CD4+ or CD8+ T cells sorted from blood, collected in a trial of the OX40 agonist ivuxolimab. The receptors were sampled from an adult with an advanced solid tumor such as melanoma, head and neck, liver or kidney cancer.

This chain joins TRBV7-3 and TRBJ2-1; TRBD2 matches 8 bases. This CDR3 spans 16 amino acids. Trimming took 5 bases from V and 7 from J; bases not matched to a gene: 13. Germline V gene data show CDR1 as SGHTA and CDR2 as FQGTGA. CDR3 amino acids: CASSPIRGGLLNEQFF. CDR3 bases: TGTGCCAGCAGCCCCATCCGCGGGGGGCTTCTAAATGAGCAGTTCTTC.

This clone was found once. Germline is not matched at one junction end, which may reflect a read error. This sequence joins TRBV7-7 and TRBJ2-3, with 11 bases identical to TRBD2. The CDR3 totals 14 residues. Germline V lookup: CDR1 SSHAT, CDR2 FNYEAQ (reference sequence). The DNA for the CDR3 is TGTGCTAGCAGCTCTAGCGGGAGGTTTGATACGCAGTATTTT. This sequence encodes CASSSSGRFDTQYF.

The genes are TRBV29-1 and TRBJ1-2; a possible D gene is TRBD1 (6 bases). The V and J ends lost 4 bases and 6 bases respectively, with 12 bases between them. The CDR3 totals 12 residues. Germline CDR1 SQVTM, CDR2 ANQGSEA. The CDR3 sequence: CSVVREGDGYTF. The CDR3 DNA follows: TGCAGCGTTGTTCGAGAGGGGGATGGCTACACCTTC.

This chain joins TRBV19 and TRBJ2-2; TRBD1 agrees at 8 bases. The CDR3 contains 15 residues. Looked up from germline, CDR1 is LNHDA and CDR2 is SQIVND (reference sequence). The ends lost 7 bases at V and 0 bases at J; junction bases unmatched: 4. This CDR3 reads CASNPGQANTGELFF. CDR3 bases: TGTGCCAGTAATCCGGGACAGGCGAACACCGGGGAGCTGTTTTTT.

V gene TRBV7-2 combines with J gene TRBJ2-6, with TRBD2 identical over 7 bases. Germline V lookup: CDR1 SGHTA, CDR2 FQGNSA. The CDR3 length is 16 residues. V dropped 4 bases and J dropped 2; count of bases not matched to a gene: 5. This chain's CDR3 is CASSYGRRTGANVLTF. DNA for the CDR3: TGTGCCAGCAGCTACGGGAGGAGAACTGGGGCCAACGTCCTGACTTTC.

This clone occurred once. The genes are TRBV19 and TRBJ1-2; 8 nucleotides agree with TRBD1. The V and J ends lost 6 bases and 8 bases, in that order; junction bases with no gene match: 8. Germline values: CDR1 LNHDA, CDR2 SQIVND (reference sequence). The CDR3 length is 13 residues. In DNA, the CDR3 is TGTGCCAGTAGCCTTCGCCGGGACAGGGGCTACACCTTC. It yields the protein CASSLRRDRGYTF.

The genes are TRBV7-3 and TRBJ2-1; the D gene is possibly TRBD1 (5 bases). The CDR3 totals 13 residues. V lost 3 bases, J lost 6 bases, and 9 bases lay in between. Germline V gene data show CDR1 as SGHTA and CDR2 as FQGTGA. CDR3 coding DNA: TGTGCCAGCAGCTTGGGGCTGGTCAATGAGCAGTTCTTC. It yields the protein CASSLGLVNEQFF.

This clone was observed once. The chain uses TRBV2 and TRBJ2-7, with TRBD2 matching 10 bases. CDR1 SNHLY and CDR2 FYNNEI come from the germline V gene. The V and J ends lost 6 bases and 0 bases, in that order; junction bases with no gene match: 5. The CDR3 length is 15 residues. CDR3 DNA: TGTGCCAGCAGATACGGGACTAGCGCCTCCTACGAGCAGTACTTC. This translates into CASRYGTSASYEQYF.

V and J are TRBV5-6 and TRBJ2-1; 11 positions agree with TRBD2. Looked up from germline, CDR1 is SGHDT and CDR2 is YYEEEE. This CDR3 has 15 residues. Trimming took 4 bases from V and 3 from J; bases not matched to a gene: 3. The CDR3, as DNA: TGTGCCAGCAGCACGACTAGCGGGATCTACAATGAGCAGTTCTTC. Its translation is CASSTTSGIYNEQFF.

The CDR3 sequence: CASSMGTSTDTQYF. The CDR3 nucleotides read TGTGCCAGTAGTATGGGCACTAGCACAGATACGCAGTATTTT. The gene calls are TRBV19 and TRBJ2-3; D not certain. The germline V gene has CDR1 LNHDA and CDR2 SQIVND (reference sequence). The V end was cut by 3 bases, the J end by 0 bases, with 7 bases between. The CDR3 covers 14 residues.

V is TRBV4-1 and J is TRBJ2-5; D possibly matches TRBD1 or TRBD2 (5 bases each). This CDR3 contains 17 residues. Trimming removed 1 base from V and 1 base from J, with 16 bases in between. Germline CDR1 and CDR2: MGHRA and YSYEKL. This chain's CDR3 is CASSQGPGLEVQETQYF. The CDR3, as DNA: TGCGCCAGCAGCCAAGGACCGGGGCTGGAGGTCCAAGAGACCCAGTACTTC.

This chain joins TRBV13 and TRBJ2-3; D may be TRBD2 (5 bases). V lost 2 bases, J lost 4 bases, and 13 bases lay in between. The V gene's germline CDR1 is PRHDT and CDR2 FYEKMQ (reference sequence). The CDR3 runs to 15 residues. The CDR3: CASSLRSGEADTQYF. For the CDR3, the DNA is TGTGCCAGCAGCTTAAGGAGCGGAGAGGCAGATACGCAGTATTTT.

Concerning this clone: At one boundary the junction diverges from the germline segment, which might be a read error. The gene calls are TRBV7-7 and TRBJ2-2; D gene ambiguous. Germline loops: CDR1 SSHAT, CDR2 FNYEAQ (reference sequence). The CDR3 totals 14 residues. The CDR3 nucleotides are TGTGCTAGCAGCACCCTGACGAACACCGGGGAGCTGTTTTTT. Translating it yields CASSTLTNTGELFF.

The CDR3 DNA sequence: TGTGCCAGCAGTGATTCATGGTATAGCAATCAGCCCCAGCATTTT. It translates to CASSDSWYSNQPQHF. The chain uses TRBV2 and TRBJ1-5; no clear D gene. V gave up 3 bases and J gave up 0 bases, with 9 bases separating them. CDR1 SNHLY and CDR2 FYNNEI come from the germline V gene. The CDR3 runs 15 residues.

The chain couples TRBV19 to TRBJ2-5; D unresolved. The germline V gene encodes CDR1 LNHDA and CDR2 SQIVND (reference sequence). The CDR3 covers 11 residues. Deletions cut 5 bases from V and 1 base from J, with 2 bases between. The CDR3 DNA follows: TGTGCCAGTAGTGTCCAAGAGACCCAGTACTTC. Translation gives CASSVQETQYF.

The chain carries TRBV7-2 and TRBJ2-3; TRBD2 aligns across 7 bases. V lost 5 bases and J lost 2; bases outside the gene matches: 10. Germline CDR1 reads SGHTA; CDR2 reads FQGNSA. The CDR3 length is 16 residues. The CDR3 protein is CASSSRGRGPTDTQYF. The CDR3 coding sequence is TGTGCCAGCAGCAGCCGCGGGAGAGGACCCACAGATACGCAGTATTTT.

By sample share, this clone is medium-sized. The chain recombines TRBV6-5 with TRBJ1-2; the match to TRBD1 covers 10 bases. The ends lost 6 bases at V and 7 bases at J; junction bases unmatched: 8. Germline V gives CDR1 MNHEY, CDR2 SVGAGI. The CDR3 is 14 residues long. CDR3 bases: TGTGCCAGCAGGAGACCGGGACAGGGGAGTGGCTACACCTTC. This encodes CASRRPGQGSGYTF.

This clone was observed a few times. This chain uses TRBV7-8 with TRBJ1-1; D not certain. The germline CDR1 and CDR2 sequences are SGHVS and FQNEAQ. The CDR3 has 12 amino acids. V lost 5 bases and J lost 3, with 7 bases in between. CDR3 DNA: TGTGCCAGCAGCCCCGTGGACACTGAAGCTTTCTTT. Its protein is CASSPVDTEAFF.

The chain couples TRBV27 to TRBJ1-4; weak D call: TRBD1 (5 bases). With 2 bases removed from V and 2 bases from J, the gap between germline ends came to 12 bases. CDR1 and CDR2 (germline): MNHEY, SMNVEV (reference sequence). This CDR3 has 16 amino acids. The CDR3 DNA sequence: TGTGCCAGCAGTTTAGCACGGTCAGGGACTAATGAAAAACTGTTTTTT. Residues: CASSLARSGTNEKLFF.

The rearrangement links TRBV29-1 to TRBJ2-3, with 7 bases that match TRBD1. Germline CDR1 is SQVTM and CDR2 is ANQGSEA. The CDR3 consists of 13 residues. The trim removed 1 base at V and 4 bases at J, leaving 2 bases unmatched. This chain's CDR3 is CSVEGQGADTQYF. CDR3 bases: TGCAGCGTTGAAGGGCAGGGGGCAGATACGCAGTATTTT.

CDR3: CASSGRLVGTGELFF. As DNA, the CDR3 is TGTGCCAGCAGTGGGAGACTAGTTGGCACCGGGGAGCTGTTTTTT. This chain connects TRBV2 to TRBJ2-2, with D perhaps TRBD2 (6 bases). CDR1 is SNHLY, CDR2 FYNNEI, per germline. V dropped 4 bases and J dropped 4 bases, with 13 bases sitting between them. The CDR3 is 15 residues long.

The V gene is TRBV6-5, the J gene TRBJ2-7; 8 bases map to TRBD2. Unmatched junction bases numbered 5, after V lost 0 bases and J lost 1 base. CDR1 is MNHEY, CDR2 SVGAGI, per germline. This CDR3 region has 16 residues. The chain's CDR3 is CASSYSITSGSYEQYF. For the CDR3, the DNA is TGTGCCAGCAGTTACTCGATCACTAGCGGATCCTACGAGCAGTACTTC.

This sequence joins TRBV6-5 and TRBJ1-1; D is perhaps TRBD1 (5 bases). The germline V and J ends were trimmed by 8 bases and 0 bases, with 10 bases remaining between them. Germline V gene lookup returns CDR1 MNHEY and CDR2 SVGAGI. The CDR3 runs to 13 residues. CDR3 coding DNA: TGTGCCAGCTGCAGGGATATGAACACTGAAGCTTTCTTT. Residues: CASCRDMNTEAFF.

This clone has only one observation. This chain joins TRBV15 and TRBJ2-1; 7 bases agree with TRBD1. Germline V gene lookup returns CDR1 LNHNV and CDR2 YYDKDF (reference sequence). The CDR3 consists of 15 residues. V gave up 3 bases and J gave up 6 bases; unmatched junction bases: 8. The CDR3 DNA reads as TGTGCCACCAGCAGGACAGGGAGCTCGGGCAATGAGCAGTTCTTC. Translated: CATSRTGSSGNEQFF.

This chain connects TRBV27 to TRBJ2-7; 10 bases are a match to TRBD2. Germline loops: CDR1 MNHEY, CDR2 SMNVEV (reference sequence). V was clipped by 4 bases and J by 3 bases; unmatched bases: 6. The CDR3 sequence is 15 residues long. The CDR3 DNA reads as TGTGCCAGCAGTTACTCCACTAGCGGGATCTACGAGCAGTACTTC. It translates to CASSYSTSGIYEQYF.